These 6 T cell receptor beta chains came from one sample sequenced in a study of T cell responses to AZD1222 COVID-19 vaccine. Clones were sequenced by immunoSEQ multiplex PCR, and TCRdb holds only the in-frame ones, with some missing. The sample holds 140,000 to 150,000 clones, 70% to 90% seen once. The sequencing here drew on peripheral blood, taken on day 0 of AZD1222 vaccination. Receptors were obtained from an adult in good health.

This chain uses TRBV27 with TRBJ1-3, with D maybe TRBD1 (6 bases). Germline V gene lookup returns CDR1 MNHEY and CDR2 SMNVEV (reference sequence). The germline V and J ends were trimmed by 4 bases and 3 bases, with 13 bases remaining between them. This CDR3 is built from 15 residues. The CDR3 reads CASSSTGAGGNTIYF. CDR3 nucleotide sequence: TGTGCCAGCAGTTCCACGGGGGCAGGTGGAAACACCATATATTTT.

This chain links TRBV21-1 with TRBJ2-1; the table's D gene call, TRBD1, was not cross checked with the DNA. TRBV21-1 is designated a pseudogene. This CDR3 comprises 15 residues. CDR3: CASSSRDRDYNEQFF. The DNA of the CDR3 is TGTGCCAGCAGCAGCCGGGACAGGGACTACAATGAGCAGTTCTTC.

The chain joins TRBV28 to TRBJ1-2; D is possibly TRBD1 (5 bases). CDR3 size: 10 residues. V lost 9 bases, J lost 4 bases, and 6 bases lay in between. CDR1 and CDR2 (germline): MDHEN, SYDVKM. The CDR3 nucleotides read TGTGCCAGTGGGACCTATGGCTACACCTTC. It encodes CASGTYGYTF.

The chain carries TRBV6-5 and TRBJ1-2; D perhaps matches TRBD1 (6 bases). V was trimmed by 4 bases and J by 4 bases, leaving 10 bases between them. CDR1 and CDR2 (germline): MNHEY, SVGAGI. CDR3 length: 13 amino acids. CDR3: CASSFQGTYGYTF. The CDR3, as DNA: TGTGCCAGCAGTTTTCAGGGGACCTATGGCTACACCTTC.

This clone appeared a few times. This rearrangement joins TRBV7-2 to TRBJ2-1, with 11 bases identical to TRBD2. Unmatched junction bases numbered 7, after V lost 5 bases and J lost 7 bases. The CDR3 totals 15 residues. The germline CDR1 and CDR2 sequences are SGHTA and FQGNSA. This CDR3 reads CASSISGGAYNEQFF. The CDR3 bases are TGTGCCAGCAGCATTAGCGGGGGGGCGTATAATGAGCAGTTCTTC. Variable domain in full (rest from reference TRBV7-2 and TRBJ2-1): GAGVSQSPSNKVTEKGKDVELRCDPISGHTALYWYRQSLGQGLEFLIYFQGNSAPDKSGLPSDRFSAERTGGSVSTLTIQRTQQEDSAVYLCASSISGGAYNEQFFGPGTRLTVL.

The chain links TRBV6-4 to TRBJ1-2, with 9 bases lining up with TRBD1. This CDR3 has 14 residues. V lost 8 bases to trimming and J lost 7 bases; unmatched junction nucleotides: 11. Germline V gene data show CDR1 as MRHNA and CDR2 as SNTAGT. The CDR3 region has the DNA TGTGCCAGCGCCCCTACGGACAGGGGACTTGGCTACACCTTC. Protein product: CASAPTDRGLGYTF.